The rows below give T cell receptor beta chains drawn from one sample of a study of Ad26.COV2.S vaccination and SARS-CoV-2 variants. Assay: immunoSEQ multiplex PCR; the TCRdb copy retains only in-frame clones and omits some. The data contain around 100,000 clones, around 81% of them seen just once; the ten biggest clones take up around 15%. The sample here was peripheral blood, taken after recovery from COVID-19. Receptor source: a human donor who had recovered from COVID-19. The CDR3 runs from the conserved cysteine through the conserved F or W. D genes are given only for firm matches. Clone size is given for some rows only: seen once, a few or many times, or a class if the clone is expanded.

TRBV19,TRBJ2-2,-,few,TGTGCCAGTACTAACCACCTTTACTTCGGGGAGCTGTTTTTT,CASTNHLYFGELFF
TRBV15,TRBJ2-3,-,-,TGTGCCACCAGCATGCCCCCCATCAGCGGACGTACAGATACGCAGTATTTT,CATSMPPISGRTDTQYF
TRBV5-1,TRBJ1-1,-,-,TGCGCCAGCAGCTTGGTGGGGGGAGTCACTGAAGCTTTCTTT,CASSLVGGVTEAFF
TRBV6-1,TRBJ2-3,TRBD1,-,TGTGCCAGCAGTGAGACCGGGACAGACCCAGATACGCAGTATTTT,CASSETGTDPDTQYF
TRBV5-1,TRBJ2-5,-,-,TGCGCCAGCAAGGGGGGAGAAGAGACCCAGTACTTC,CASKGGEETQYF
TRBV5-5,TRBJ2-1,TRBD2,-,TGTGCCAGCAGCCCTATCGAAGCGGGAGGATACAATGAGCAGTTCTTC,CASSPIEAGGYNEQFF
TRBV6-1,TRBJ2-2,TRBD2,-,TGTGCCAGCAGTGCAAGACTAGCGGGGGACACCGGGGAGCTGTTTTTT,CASSARLAGDTGELFF
TRBV7-2,TRBJ2-3,-,-,TGTGCCAGCAGCTTAAGGGGGGCAGATACGCAGTATTTT,CASSLRGADTQYF
TRBV10-3,TRBJ2-7,TRBD1,-,TGTGCCATCAGTGAGGGGACAGGGACCTACGAGCAGTACTTC,CAISEGTGTYEQYF
TRBV14,TRBJ1-4,-,-,TGTGCCAGCAGCCTAAGAAGAGAAAGGTACGATGAAAAACTGTTTTTT,CASSLRRERYDEKLFF
TRBV28,TRBJ2-3,-,-,TGTGCCAGCTCGGGAGATGTCACAGATACGCAGTATTTT,CASSGDVTDTQYF
TRBV28,TRBJ1-5,-,once,TGTGCCAGCAGTCTGGACAGAAATCAGCCCCAGCATTTT,CASSLDRNQPQHF
TRBV4-2,TRBJ2-2,TRBD2,-,TGTGCCAGCATGGGGAGCGGGGGGGACACCGGGGAGCTGTTTTTT,CASMGSGGDTGELFF
TRBV28,TRBJ2-6,-,-,TGTGCCACCACTCAGGGTTCTGGGGCCAACGTCCTGACTTTC,CATTQGSGANVLTF
TRBV19,TRBJ2-3,TRBD1,-,TGTGCCAGTAGTATCCGGACAGGGGAGAGAGATACGCAGTATTTT,CASSIRTGERDTQYF
TRBV7-2,TRBJ2-3,-,-,TGTGCCAGCAGCCAAACGACAGGTGAAGTAGATACGCAGTATTTT,CASSQTTGEVDTQYF
TRBV30,TRBJ2-7,TRBD2,-,TGTGCCTGGGCAGGTGCGGGGGAAATGTTCTACGAGCAGTACTTC,CAWAGAGEMFYEQYF
TRBV5-1,TRBJ2-5,TRBD2,-,TGCGCCAGCACCGCCGCGGGGGGCCTGGAGACCCAGTACTTC,CASTAAGGLETQYF
TRBV28,TRBJ2-7,-,-,TGTGCCAGCAGTTTACCCGGGCCGTACGAGCAGTACTTC,CASSLPGPYEQYF
TRBV5-6,TRBJ2-5,-,-,TGTGCCAGCAGCTTGGGAGGACCGGAGACCCAGTACTTC,CASSLGGPETQYF
TRBV15,TRBJ2-5,TRBD1,-,TGTGCCACCAGCAGAGACAGGGGGCGCGAAGAGACCCAGTACTTC,CATSRDRGREETQYF
TRBV23-1,TRBJ1-1,-,-,TGCGCCAGCAGTCAAGAAGAGACTCTAACTGAAGCTTTCTTT,CASSQEETLTEAFF
TRBV12-3/TRBV12-4,TRBJ1-4,-,-,TGTGCCAGCACCTCAGGGGTTTACGAAAAACTGTTTTTT,CASTSGVYEKLFF
TRBV3-1/TRBV3-2,TRBJ2-2,-,-,TGTGCCAGCAGCCAAGCCGGGTTAAACACCGGGGAGCTGTTTTTT,CASSQAGLNTGELFF